The 21 T cell receptor beta chains below come from one sample, sequenced in a study of a mutant IDH1 vaccine in newly diagnosed glioma. Time point noted: baseline, week 1 (first vaccination visit). Regarding treatment: pre-vaccination baseline after standard-of-care therapy. Assay: immunoSEQ multiplex PCR; the TCRdb copy retains only in-frame clones and omits some. The table includes 15,000 or so clones, approximately 90% detected once. The source material was PBMCs, sampled from a glioma patient treated with radiotherapy, temozolomide or both. The receptors originated from a woman in her forties with glioma. Some clones in this sample may be carry-over from other donors' samples.

The J gene is TRBJ1-1, the V gene TRBV6-5; D not certain. The CDR3 contains 13 residues. Germline V gene sequence: CDR1 MNHEY, CDR2 SVGAGI. Trimming took off 0 bases at V and 5 bases at J, with 7 bases between the two ends. The CDR3 sequence is CASSYSEGTEAFF. CDR3 in DNA: TGTGCCAGCAGTTACTCGGAGGGAACTGAAGCTTTCTTT.

The chain links TRBV6-4 to TRBJ1-2; D remains unclear. The V gene lost 0 bases and the J gene lost 4 bases, with 12 bases spanning the gap. CDR1 is MRHNA, CDR2 SNTAGT, per germline. CDR3 length: 15 amino acids. The DNA for the CDR3 is TGTGCCAGCAGTGACTCGGCAGGTTCCTCCTATGGCTACACCTTC. Translating it yields CASSDSAGSSYGYTF.

The V call is TRBV7-9, the J call TRBJ1-6, with 9 bases lining up with TRBD1. The CDR3 covers 15 residues. V shed 5 bases, J shed 7 bases, and the junction held 6 bases outside the gene matches. The germline CDR1 and CDR2 sequences are SEHNR and FQNEAQ (reference sequence). CDR3 in amino acids: CASSPDRGGNSPLHF. CDR3 bases: TGTGCCAGCAGCCCAGACAGGGGGGGCAATTCACCCCTCCACTTT.

This clone was detected only once. The chain couples TRBV2 to TRBJ2-1, with D perhaps matching TRBD2 (7 bases). V lost 4 bases to trimming and J lost 8 bases, with 18 bases between them. Germline lookup yields CDR1 SNHLY and CDR2 FYNNEI. The CDR3 totals 15 residues. CDR3 sequence: CASSVMRGGGDEQFF. The CDR3 DNA is TGTGCCAGCAGTGTGATGAGGGGGGGAGGTGATGAGCAGTTCTTC.

The chain has TRBV7-2 and TRBJ1-2; D gene unclear. Trimming stripped 3 bases from V and 4 bases from J, with 12 bases between. There are 14 residues in the CDR3. Per the germline V gene, CDR1 is SGHTA and CDR2 is FQGNSA. CDR3 amino acids: CASSLADIPYGYTF. The CDR3, as DNA: TGTGCCAGCAGCTTGGCTGACATCCCCTATGGCTACACCTTC.

V usage is TRBV6-4 and J usage is TRBJ2-3; D unresolved. Trimming removed 2 bases from V and 2 bases from J, with 11 bases in between. The germline gives CDR1 MRHNA, CDR2 SNTAGT. The CDR3 is made up of 15 amino acids. CDR3 protein: CASSDPASVTDTQYF. In DNA, the CDR3 is TGTGCCAGCAGTGACCCAGCGAGCGTCACAGATACGCAGTATTTT.

V is TRBV29-1 and J is TRBJ2-4, with D possibly being TRBD2 (7 bases). Looked up from germline, CDR1 is SQVTM and CDR2 is ANQGSEA. V dropped 3 bases and J dropped 0 bases, with 12 bases sitting between them. This CDR3 comprises 15 residues. The chain's CDR3 is CSVEGGGKAKNIQYF. The CDR3 DNA reads TGCAGCGTTGAGGGAGGGGGGAAAGCCAAAAACATTCAGTACTTC. Looking up the rest from reference TRBV29-1 and TRBJ2-4 gives the full variable domain: SAVISQKPSRDICQRGTSLTIQCQVDSQVTMMFWYRQQPGQSLTLIATANQGSEATYESGFVIDKFPISRPNLTFSTLTVSNMSPEDSSIYLCSVEGGGKAKNIQYFGAGTRLSVL.

The V call is TRBV7-9, the J call TRBJ1-2; 7 bases agree with TRBD1. V lost 5 bases to trimming and J lost 5 bases; unmatched junction nucleotides: 5. The CDR3 is 13 residues long. The germline V gene encodes CDR1 SEHNR and CDR2 FQNEAQ (reference sequence). The CDR3 sequence: CASSHKQGYGYTF. CDR3 coding DNA: TGTGCCAGCAGCCATAAACAGGGGTATGGCTACACCTTC.

The gene calls are TRBV7-9 and TRBJ1-1; 7 nucleotides line up with TRBD1. Germline lookup yields CDR1 SEHNR and CDR2 FQNEAQ (reference sequence). Trimming cost V 7 bases and J 2 bases; bases outside gene matches: 10. The CDR3 sequence is 15 residues long. The CDR3 protein is CASIERGQLNTEAFF. CDR3 coding DNA: TGTGCCAGCATCGAACGGGGACAGCTAAACACTGAAGCTTTCTTT. The full variable domain, completed using reference TRBV7-9 and TRBJ1-1, is DTGVSQNPRHKITKRGQNVTFRCDPISEHNRLYWYRQTLGQGPEFLTYFQNEAQLEKSRLLSDRFSAERPKGSFSTLEIQRTEQGDSAMYLCASIERGQLNTEAFFGQGTRLTVV.

This clone was seen just once. The V gene is TRBV6-1, the J gene TRBJ2-5; no definite D call. V lost 7 bases and J lost 5, with 14 bases in between. This CDR3 comprises 13 residues. Germline-derived CDR1 and CDR2 are MNHNS and SASEGT. CDR3 DNA sequence: TGTGCCAGCAACCGCTCCTTAAAGGAGACCCAGTACTTC. It is translated as CASNRSLKETQYF.

This clone was seen once. The V and J genes are TRBV27 and TRBJ2-7; D not certain. This CDR3 spans 14 amino acids. V shed 7 bases and J shed 0 bases, with 13 bases lying between them. Looked up from germline, CDR1 is MNHEY and CDR2 is SMNVEV (reference sequence). In DNA form, the CDR3 reads TGTGCCAGCAAGGCCGCGTCGAGCTCCTACGAGCAGTACTTC. Translating gives CASKAASSSYEQYF.

The chain carries TRBV27 and TRBJ1-2; D may be TRBD1 (5 bases). Germline V gene sequence: CDR1 MNHEY, CDR2 SMNVEV (reference sequence). This CDR3 has 13 residues. V was shortened by 5 bases and J by 4 bases, with 11 bases between the two germline ends. The CDR3 coding sequence is TGTGCCAGCAGTCTCCTCGGGACCTATGGCTACACCTTC. Protein: CASSLLGTYGYTF.

The rearrangement joins TRBV5-5 to TRBJ1-6, with D possibly TRBD1 on 5 matching bases. V gave up 0 bases and J gave up 9 bases, with 13 bases separating them. The CDR3 contains 15 residues. CDR1 is SGHKS, CDR2 YYEKEE, per germline (reference sequence). In DNA, the CDR3 is TGTGCCAGCAGCTTGGGTGGGACCAGTGGTTCACCCCTCCACTTT. Translation gives CASSLGGTSGSPLHF.

This chain links TRBV6-1 with TRBJ2-2; D not resolved. The V gene's germline CDR1 is MNHNS and CDR2 SASEGT. V was trimmed by 1 base and J by 2 bases, leaving 14 bases between them. The length of the CDR3 is 17 residues. The CDR3 here is CASSEVGRRSNTGELFF. Here the CDR3 DNA reads TGTGCCAGCAGTGAAGTTGGCCGCCGTTCTAACACCGGGGAGCTGTTTTTT.

The chain combines TRBV2 with TRBJ1-5, with D hard to call. Trimming shortened V by 0 bases and J by 2 bases, and 5 bases separated the two germline ends. The CDR3 has 14 residues. Germline V gives CDR1 SNHLY, CDR2 FYNNEI. In DNA form, the CDR3 reads TGTGCCAGCAGTGAAGCCCCACGCAATCAGCCCCAGCATTTT. Amino acid sequence: CASSEAPRNQPQHF.

This clone was counted once. V gene TRBV11-2 combines with J gene TRBJ2-1; TRBD2 agrees at 7 bases. This CDR3 region has 15 residues. The germline CDR1 and CDR2 sequences are SGHAT and FQNNGV. V lost 1 base, J lost 0 bases, and 0 bases stayed unmatched. This CDR3 reads CASSLGGSSYNEQFF. Here the CDR3 DNA reads TGTGCCAGCAGCTTAGGCGGGAGCTCCTACAATGAGCAGTTCTTC.

The chain joins TRBV7-8 to TRBJ1-5; no firm D call. V was trimmed by 5 bases and J by 0 bases, leaving 5 bases between them. The germline CDR1 and CDR2 sequences are SGHVS and FQNEAQ. This CDR3 spans 13 amino acids. The CDR3 DNA is TGTGCCAGCAGCCCCTTTAGCAATCAGCCCCAGCATTTT. Translation: CASSPFSNQPQHF. The full variable domain, with the rest looked up from reference TRBV7-8 and TRBJ1-5, is GAGVSQSPRYKVAKRGQDVALRCDPISGHVSLFWYQQALGQGPEFLTYFQNEAQLDKSGLPSDRFFAERPEGSVSTLKIQRTQQEDSAVYLCASSPFSNQPQHFGDGTRLSIL.

The chain carries TRBV28 and TRBJ1-5; D is unclear. Trimming cost V 9 bases and J 0 bases, with 12 bases left between them. CDR1 and CDR2 (germline): MDHEN, SYDVKM. The CDR3 extends over 14 amino acids. The CDR3 nucleotides read TGTGCCAGTTGCTTAGGTCATAGCAATCAGCCCCAGCATTTT. Its translation: CASCLGHSNQPQHF.

CDR3 sequence reads: CASSPRGGGPNSPPYEQYF. The CDR3 nucleotides are TGTGCCAGCAGCCCGCGCGGGGGAGGGCCAAATTCTCCCCCCTACGAGCAGTACTTC. This chain links TRBV7-2 with TRBJ2-7; 7 bases are a match to TRBD2. The CDR3 runs 19 residues. The trim removed 5 bases at V and 2 bases at J, leaving 21 bases unmatched. Germline V CDR1 and CDR2: SGHTA, FQGNSA.

This clone is a singleton in its sample. This sequence joins TRBV12-5 and TRBJ1-2; D remains ambiguous. Germline CDR1 LGHNT, CDR2 FRNRAP. The CDR3 has 13 amino acids. V lost 3 bases and J 8 bases, leaving 13 bases between the germline ends. CDR3 residues: CASGLGGTRGYTF. The DNA for the CDR3 is TGTGCTAGTGGTTTAGGAGGCACGCGGGGCTACACCTTC.

The chain is built from TRBV6-4 and TRBJ1-2, with unresolved D. V lost 11 bases and J 0 bases, leaving 10 bases between the germline ends. The CDR3 has 12 amino acids. Germline CDR1 and CDR2: MRHNA and SNTAGT. CDR3 nucleotides: TGTGCCGGATGTCGGGCTAACTATGGCTACACCTTC. Protein: CAGCRANYGYTF.